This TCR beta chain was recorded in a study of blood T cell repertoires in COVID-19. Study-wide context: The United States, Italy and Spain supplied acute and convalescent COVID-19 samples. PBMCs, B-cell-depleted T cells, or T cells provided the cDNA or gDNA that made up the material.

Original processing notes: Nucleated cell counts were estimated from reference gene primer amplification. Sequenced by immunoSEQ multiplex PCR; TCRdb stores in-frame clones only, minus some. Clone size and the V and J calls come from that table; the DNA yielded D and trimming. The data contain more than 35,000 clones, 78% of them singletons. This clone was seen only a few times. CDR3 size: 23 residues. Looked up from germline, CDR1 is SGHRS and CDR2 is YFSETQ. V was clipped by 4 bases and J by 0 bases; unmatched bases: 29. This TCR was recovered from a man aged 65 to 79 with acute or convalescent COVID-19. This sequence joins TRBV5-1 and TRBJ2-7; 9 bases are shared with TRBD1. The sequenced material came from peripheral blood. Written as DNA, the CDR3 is TGCGCCAGCAGCAGAAGGGTCCTAACTCCGGGACAGGGACTCGTACTTAGCTCCTACGAGCAGTACTTC. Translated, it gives CASSRRVLTPGQGLVLSSYEQYF.